This T cell receptor (beta chain) was observed in a study of T cells expressing NK-cell markers. TCRdb processed the 5' RACE reads again and assigns one entry to each CDR3 protein, with no DNA. The sample spans about 160,000 distinct CDR3 sequences; the ten largest clones claim less than 20%. Looked up from germline, CDR1 is LNHDA and CDR2 is SQIVND (reference sequence). This CDR3 has 14 amino acids. Sequenced sample: blood T cells: a sorted CD56 or NKG2C T cell subset, CD4+ or CD8+ T cells, or bulk PBMC T cells (not recorded which). The TCR originated in a woman aged 18 to 69 in good health. The chain has TRBV19 and TRBJ2-4. The CDR3 region is CASKDLGWENIQYF.